This TCR beta chain was sequenced in a study of T cell clonotyping in hematopoietic cell transplantation. Study context: Recipient samples before transplant were obtained post-cytoreduction.

Study-level results: Higher Inverse Simpson Index values in graft donor and pretransplant recipient predicted broader posttransplant TCR diversity. Recipient TCR diversity dropped after transplant; expanded clonotypes rose from day 30 to 180.

Regarding this clone: Antigen: not known.

V was trimmed by 1 base and J by 2 bases, leaving 12 bases between them. Germline V gene sequence: CDR1 SGHAT, CDR2 FQNNGV. The CDR3 covers 15 residues. Repertoires were generated with immunoSEQ multiplex PCR, while TCRdb's copy carries only in-frame clones and drops some. The table shows roughly 6,700 clones, with roughly 97% occurring only once. Sample time point: recipient sample about 28 days before transplant, after cytoreduction. The source material was peripheral blood mononuclear cells, sampled before stem cell transplant. This clonotype originated in a man between 65 and 85 years old with acute myeloid leukemia. Some clones in this sample may be carry-over from other donors' samples. The V and J genes are TRBV11-2 and TRBJ2-7; a weak D match, TRBD1 (6 bases). CDR3 region: CASSLGVGDTYEQYF. Written as DNA, the CDR3 is TGTGCCAGCAGCTTAGGGGTTGGGGACACCTACGAGCAGTACTTC.